These 25 T cell receptor beta chains were sequenced from one sample in a study of Ad26.COV2.S vaccination and SARS-CoV-2 variants. Produced via immunoSEQ multiplex PCR; TCRdb's table is partial and in-frame only. The table lists about 350,000 clones, around 89% of them singletons. As for treatment: 19 received Ad26.COV2.S at low or high dose, single or two shots; roughly five received placebo; per-sample allocation not given. Sampling was performed 63 days after the first vaccine or placebo injection. The sample here was peripheral blood, taken in a trial of Ad26.COV2.S vaccine versus placebo. The receptors were sampled from a person between 18 and 59 years old who received the Ad26.COV2.S COVID-19 vaccine or a placebo.

CDR3 sequence (DNA): TGCGCCAGCAGCTTGATCGGACCCGATATCTACTCCTACGAGCAGTACTTC. The encoded protein is CASSLIGPDIYSYEQYF. The chain is built from TRBV5-1 and TRBJ2-7; D remains ambiguous. Trimming removed 1 base from V and 0 bases from J, with 17 bases in between. CDR3 length equals 17 residues. Germline lookup yields CDR1 SGHRS and CDR2 YFSETQ.

This clone was seen once. This chain connects TRBV28 to TRBJ1-4; weak D call: TRBD1 (5 bases). CDR1 and CDR2 from the germline V gene are MDHEN and SYDVKM. V was clipped by 4 bases and J by 4 bases, with 10 bases between them. The CDR3 length is 14 residues. The CDR3 coding sequence is TGTGCCAGCAGTTCCTCCGGGGGTAATGAAAAACTGTTTTTT. This codes for CASSSSGGNEKLFF.

The chain combines TRBV7-9 with TRBJ1-2; D gene uncertain. Germline V gene lookup returns CDR1 SEHNR and CDR2 FQNEAQ (reference sequence). The V gene lost 1 base and the J gene lost 8 bases, with 8 bases spanning the gap. CDR3 length equals 12 residues. CDR3 DNA sequence: TGTGCCAGCAGCTTAGTTACCTTAGGCTACACCTTC. Amino acid sequence: CASSLVTLGYTF.

This chain joins TRBV28 and TRBJ2-7; possible D gene TRBD2, 6 bases. This CDR3 is built from 13 residues. Trimming removed 5 bases from V and 3 bases from J, with 11 bases in between. The germline V gene has CDR1 MDHEN and CDR2 SYDVKM. The CDR3 region has the DNA TGTGCCAGCAGTGGACGGGGAGGCTACGAGCAGTACTTC. Its protein product is CASSGRGGYEQYF.

The genes are TRBV20-1 and TRBJ2-1; 8 bases align to TRBD2. V shed 3 bases, J shed 7 bases, and the junction held 8 bases outside the gene matches. The CDR3 has 14 residues. CDR1 and CDR2 from the germline V gene are DFQATT and SNEGSKA (reference sequence). The CDR3 bases are TGCAGTGCTAGTGAACCGGGAGGGCCTAATGAGCAGTTCTTC. It translates to CSASEPGGPNEQFF.

The chain carries TRBV9 and TRBJ2-7; D remains ambiguous. Germline CDR1 and CDR2: SGDLS and YYNGEE. V was cut by 0 bases and J by 2 bases, with 9 bases left in between. This CDR3 has 14 residues. CDR3 sequence: CASSVADRTYEQYF. The CDR3 DNA reads TGTGCCAGCAGCGTAGCCGACCGAACCTACGAGCAGTACTTC.

The chain employs TRBV28 and TRBJ1-2; no reliable D call. The CDR3 sequence is 15 residues long. V was trimmed by 5 bases and J by 5 bases, leaving 18 bases between them. Germline V gives CDR1 MDHEN, CDR2 SYDVKM. The DNA for the CDR3 is TGTGCCAGCAGTCCGGGCCGCCCTGAACCTTATGGCTACACCTTC. It translates to CASSPGRPEPYGYTF.

This chain links TRBV29-1 with TRBJ1-5; tentative D call: TRBD1 (6 bases). Germline CDR1 and CDR2: SQVTM and ANQGSEA. Trimming removed 4 bases at V and 6 bases at J, with 13 bases between. The CDR3 sequence is 13 residues long. The CDR3 is CSVVQGVGQPQHF. As DNA, the CDR3 is TGCAGCGTTGTACAGGGTGTTGGTCAGCCCCAGCATTTT.

The chain combines TRBV7-2 with TRBJ1-1; D not certain. Germline V gives CDR1 SGHTA, CDR2 FQGNSA. V dropped 5 bases and J dropped 2 bases, with 21 bases sitting between them. The CDR3 runs to 17 residues. In DNA form, the CDR3 reads TGTGCCAGCAGCCCCCTCCCCCCATACGGGAAAAACACTGAAGCTTTCTTT. It codes for CASSPLPPYGKNTEAFF.

This clone was counted only a few times. The J gene is TRBJ2-7, the V gene TRBV5-1; 8 bases agree with TRBD1. Per germline, CDR1 SGHRS and CDR2 YFSETQ. V lost 5 bases, J lost 4 bases, and 11 bases stayed unmatched. The CDR3 extends over 15 amino acids. The CDR3 DNA follows: TGCGCCAGCAGACCAGCAGGGGGCGGAGGGTACGAGCAGTACTTC. As protein: CASRPAGGGGYEQYF.

This clone has only a few counts. The chain employs TRBV10-2 and TRBJ2-7; TRBD2 is a possible D gene (7 bases). This CDR3 is 15 amino acids long. The germline gives CDR1 WSHSY, CDR2 SAAADI. Trimming cost V 7 bases and J 3 bases, with 19 bases left between them. Here the CDR3 reads CASNHLGGGSYEQYF. CDR3 nucleotides: TGCGCCAGCAATCATTTGGGAGGGGGAAGCTACGAGCAGTACTTC.

The chain links TRBV4-1 to TRBJ1-1, with 9 bases fitting TRBD1. The V and J ends lost 3 bases and 4 bases, in that order; junction bases with no gene match: 9. The CDR3 is made up of 16 amino acids. Germline CDR1 MGHRA, CDR2 YSYEKL. The CDR3 bases are TGCGCCAGCAGCCAGGTACCGGGACAGGGCGGCACTGAAGCTTTCTTT. Protein product: CASSQVPGQGGTEAFF.

The chain uses TRBV27 and TRBJ2-1, with 8 bases that match TRBD2. V shed 4 bases, J shed 4 bases, and the junction held 3 bases outside the gene matches. Per the germline V gene, CDR1 is MNHEY and CDR2 is SMNVEV (reference sequence). This CDR3 comprises 14 residues. CDR3: CASSSGTRYNEQFF. In nucleotides, the CDR3 is TGTGCCAGCAGTTCCGGGACTAGGTACAATGAGCAGTTCTTC.

This chain links TRBV19 with TRBJ2-5; a possible D gene is TRBD1 (6 bases). The CDR3 has 16 residues. Deletions cut 2 bases from V and 2 bases from J, with 15 bases between. Germline assignment: CDR1 LNHDA and CDR2 SQIVND (reference sequence). The CDR3 loop is CASSIYGSTGQETQYF. DNA for the CDR3: TGTGCCAGTAGTATATACGGTTCGACAGGACAAGAGACCCAGTACTTC.

This clone was picked up one time. The V call is TRBV7-2, the J call TRBJ2-5; unclear D gene. The CDR3 is 15 residues long. V was trimmed by 1 base and J by 2 bases, leaving 11 bases between them. Germline loops: CDR1 SGHTA, CDR2 FQGNSA. Here the CDR3 DNA reads TGTGCCAGCAGCTTAGGTCCGGCGTTACAAGAGACCCAGTACTTC. Translation gives CASSLGPALQETQYF.

This CDR3 reads CASSLGGTNEKLFF. In DNA form, the CDR3 reads TGTGCCAGCAGCTTGGGCGGTACTAATGAAAAACTGTTTTTT. The J gene is TRBJ1-4, the V gene TRBV5-6; D gene ambiguous. The CDR3 has 14 residues. V lost 0 bases and J lost 2, with 5 bases in between. CDR1 SGHDT and CDR2 YYEEEE come from the germline V gene. Full variable domain (outside the CDR3, taken from reference TRBV5-6 and TRBJ1-4): DAGVTQSPTHLIKTRGQQVTLRCSPKSGHDTVSWYQQALGQGPQFIFQYYEEEERQRGNFPDRFSGHQFPNYSSELNVNALLLGDSALYLCASSLGGTNEKLFFGSGTQLSVL.

The gene calls are TRBV27 and TRBJ2-7; 10 nucleotides line up with TRBD1. J was trimmed by 6 bases and V by 2 bases; bases with no gene match: 7. The CDR3 is 15 amino acids. The V gene's germline CDR1 is MNHEY and CDR2 SMNVEV (reference sequence). The CDR3 DNA is TGTGCCAGCAGTTTAAACCGGGACAGGGGTAGCGAGCAGTACTTC. It specifies CASSLNRDRGSEQYF.

This sequence joins TRBV11-2 and TRBJ2-2; no clear D gene. Germline CDR1 and CDR2: SGHAT and FQNNGV. This CDR3 has 14 residues. Between the trimmed V and J ends, which lost 1 base and 7 bases, there was a span of 10 bases. CDR3 DNA: TGTGCCAGCAGCTTAGCCATTACCCGCGGGGAGCTGTTTTTT. Translation gives CASSLAITRGELFF. Complete variable domain (other parts from reference TRBV11-2 and TRBJ2-2): EAGVAQSPRYKIIEKRQSVAFWCNPISGHATLYWYQQILGQGPKLLIQFQNNGVVDDSQLPKDRFSAERLKGVDSTLKIQPAKLEDSAVYLCASSLAITRGELFFGEGSRLTVL.

V and J are TRBV7-2 and TRBJ1-5, with a tentative D call TRBD1 (6 bases). V lost 6 bases, J lost 3 bases, and 9 bases lay in between. Germline V CDR1 and CDR2: SGHTA, FQGNSA. The CDR3 has 13 residues. Here the CDR3 DNA reads TGTGCCAGCAGTTGGGACATCAATCAGCCCCAGCATTTT. Encoded protein: CASSWDINQPQHF.

The rearrangement uses TRBV6-2 or TRBV6-3 and TRBJ1-2; D is ambiguous. CDR3 size: 12 residues. CDR1 MNHEY and CDR2 SVGEGT come from the germline V gene. The V and J ends lost 2 bases and 6 bases respectively, with 7 bases between them. For the CDR3, the DNA is TGTGCCAGCAGTTACACCGGGCATGGCTACACCTTC. This sequence encodes CASSYTGHGYTF.

The rearrangement links TRBV15 to TRBJ2-7; D perhaps matches TRBD1 (6 bases). Germline values: CDR1 LNHNV, CDR2 YYDKDF (reference sequence). The CDR3 contains 15 residues. The V end lost 2 bases, the J end lost 2 bases, and 13 bases lay between the germline ends. The CDR3 DNA reads TGTGCCACCAGCAGAAGCCGGGACATAACCTACGAGCAGTACTTC. This encodes CATSRSRDITYEQYF.

J is TRBJ2-3 and V is TRBV29-1, with D hard to call. The CDR3 is 12 residues long. V was clipped by 3 bases and J by 2 bases, with 6 bases between them. CDR1 and CDR2 (germline): SQVTM, ANQGSEA. In nucleotides, the CDR3 is TGCAGCGTTGATAACCCCACAGATACGCAGTATTTT. Translated, it gives CSVDNPTDTQYF.

This rearrangement joins TRBV27 to TRBJ2-1, with 7 positions matching TRBD1. This CDR3 is built from 16 residues. The J segment lost 1 base and the V segment lost 7 bases, leaving 10 bases of the junction unmatched. Germline CDR1 and CDR2: MNHEY and SMNVEV (reference sequence). In nucleotides, the CDR3 is TGTGCCAGCACCCCTACCGGGACAGTATCCTACAATGAGCAGTTCTTC. Translation: CASTPTGTVSYNEQFF.

The chain has TRBV6-5 and TRBJ2-7; 7 bases are a match to TRBD2. With V trimmed by 6 bases and J by 1 base, 6 bases remained unmatched. This CDR3 is 14 amino acids long. Germline CDR1 MNHEY, CDR2 SVGAGI. The CDR3 sequence: CASRSRESSYEQYF. CDR3 DNA: TGTGCCAGCAGGTCGCGGGAGTCTTCCTACGAGCAGTACTTC.

This chain links TRBV7-9 with TRBJ2-3, with D perhaps matching TRBD2 (5 bases). Trimming left V 5 bases short and J 0 bases short, with 9 bases between. Per germline, CDR1 SEHNR and CDR2 FQNEAQ (reference sequence). The CDR3 contains 14 residues. Written as DNA, the CDR3 is TGTGCCAGCAGCCCCCGGGGTAGCACAGATACGCAGTATTTT. This gives the protein CASSPRGSTDTQYF.